This entry lists 9 T cell receptor beta chains sequenced from one sample in a study of T cells after yellow fever vaccination. MiXCR, run by TCRdb on the 5' RACE reads, gives a single entry per CDR3 protein. The sample consists of nearly 300,000 distinct CDR3 sequences, roughly 9% of them appearing once. The source was CD4+ T cells sorted from PBMCs, collected 5 days after the yellow fever booster vaccination. The origin of the receptors is a man in his late teens or twenties who received the YFV17D yellow fever vaccine.

This chain joins TRBV14 and TRBJ2-7, with D perhaps assigned TRBD1 or TRBD2 (5 bases each). There are 14 residues in the CDR3. Trimming took 9 bases from V and 2 from J, leaving 17 bases between them. Germline values: CDR1 SGHDN, CDR2 FVKESK. The CDR3 protein is CARRLGTDAYEQYV. The CDR3 nucleotides read TGTGCCAGACGACTCGGGACGGATGCCTACGAGCAGTACGTC.

This clonotype has more than one count but fewer than ten. The chain joins TRBV6-2 or TRBV6-3 to TRBJ2-3, with a weak D call TRBD2 (6 bases). The CDR3 runs to 15 residues. Trimming took 6 bases from V and 8 from J, leaving 21 bases between them. Germline values: CDR1 MNHEY, CDR2 SVGEGT. CDR3 sequence (DNA): TGTGCCAGCAGAGAAGGGGCGGGGCCGGTGCGTACGCAGTATTTT. Translating it yields CASREGAGPVRTQYF.

V gene TRBV5-6 combines with J gene TRBJ2-2, with D possibly called TRBD1 or TRBD2 (7 bases each). The CDR3 runs 13 residues. Trimming pared 1 base from V and 9 bases from J, leaving 10 bases between. Germline CDR1 reads SGHDT; CDR2 reads YYEEEE. CDR3 sequence: CASSLQGGRELFF. The CDR3 region has the DNA TGTGCCAGCAGCTTGCAGGGGGGGCGGGAGCTGTTTTTT.

This clonotype occurred a few times. The chain employs TRBV29-1 and TRBJ2-1; the D is unclear. CDR3 length: 13 residues. V was clipped by 5 bases and J by 2 bases, with 10 bases between them. CDR1 SQVTM and CDR2 ANQGSEA come from the germline V gene. The CDR3 spells CSVYGSPYNEQFF. Written as DNA, the CDR3 is TGCAGCGTTTATGGGTCTCCCTACAATGAGCAGTTCTTC.

At least ten counts were recorded for this clonotype. The rearrangement joins TRBV4-1 to TRBJ1-6; D may be TRBD1 (6 bases). The CDR3 totals 16 residues. CDR1 MGHRA and CDR2 YSYEKL come from the germline V gene. V dropped 8 bases and J dropped 10 bases, with 24 bases sitting between them. CDR3 DNA: TGCGCCAGCGCCCACAGGGTCTCCTCGGAAGGATCACCCCTCCACTTT. Translating gives CASAHRVSSEGSPLHF.

This chain uses TRBV4-1 with TRBJ2-5; TRBD2 might be the D (5 bases). V was shortened by 1 base and J by 7 bases, with 22 bases between the two germline ends. In germline, CDR1 is MGHRA, CDR2 YSYEKL. The CDR3 sequence is 17 residues long. The CDR3, as DNA: TGCGCCAGCAGCCAAGGAGGTGGAAGGAGGCCCGAGGGGACCCAGTACTTC. The encoded protein is CASSQGGGRRPEGTQYF.

Only a few counts were recorded for this clonotype. V is TRBV7-9 and J is TRBJ2-3; unclear D gene. V was trimmed by 5 bases and J by 0 bases, leaving 9 bases between them. Germline V gene lookup returns CDR1 SEHNR and CDR2 FQNEAQ (reference sequence). The CDR3 length is 14 residues. CDR3 in DNA: TGTGCCAGCAGCCCCCTTCCTAGCACAGATACGCAGTATTTT. Translating gives CASSPLPSTDTQYF.

This clonotype was observed a few times. The chain has TRBV12-3 or TRBV12-4 and TRBJ2-3; D not certain. The CDR3 spans 14 residues. Trimming removed 7 bases at V and 3 bases at J, with 14 bases between. The CDR3 nucleotides read TGTGCCAGCACCCCAGGCCAAAGAACAGATACGCAGTATTTT. Translating it yields CASTPGQRTDTQYF.

The chain couples TRBV6-6 to TRBJ1-1, with a possible D match to TRBD1 (6 bases). The CDR3 runs 14 residues. Trimming took off 9 bases at V and 8 bases at J, with 22 bases between the two ends. The V gene's germline CDR1 is MNHNY and CDR2 SVGAGI (reference sequence). The CDR3: CASRPGTNPVEAFF. In DNA, the CDR3 is TGTGCCAGTCGGCCCGGGACAAATCCCGTCGAAGCTTTCTTT.